A selection of T cell receptor beta chains follows, all from one sample in a study of blood T cell repertoires in COVID-19. Repertoires were generated with immunoSEQ multiplex PCR, while TCRdb's copy carries only in-frame clones and drops some. The sample lists under 95,000 clones; about 90% were seen once. The specimen was peripheral blood. Receptors originate from a man aged 80 or over in a cohort sampled during active COVID-19. The CDR3 runs from the conserved cysteine through the conserved F or W. The order of the fields is D gene, V gene, J gene, clone size, CDR3 DNA, CDR3 protein. A D gene is named only where the DNA matches it firmly. Rows give clone size only sometimes, using once, few, many, or a class for an expanded clone.

TRBD1,TRBV23-1,TRBJ2-2,-,TGCGCCAGCAGTCAATCGGACGGGACAGAAATTAACACCGGGGAGCTGTTTTTT,CASSQSDGTEINTGELFF
-,TRBV3-1/TRBV3-2,TRBJ1-3,-,TGTGCCAGCAGCCAAACCCCCAAGCGTGCCAGTCTGGGAAACACCATATATTTT,CASSQTPKRASLGNTIYF
-,TRBV7-2,TRBJ2-1,-,TGTGCCAGCACCGAGGTCAATGAGCAGTTCTTC,CASTEVNEQFF
TRBD1,TRBV6-5,TRBJ1-2,-,TGTGCCAGCAGACCGACAGGGGGCTATGGCTACACCTTC,CASRPTGGYGYTF
-,TRBV5-4,TRBJ1-4,-,TGTGCCAGCAGCTTAAATAGGGGAGGCGCTAATGAAAAACTGTTTTTT,CASSLNRGGANEKLFF
-,TRBV5-1,TRBJ1-1,few,TGCGCCAGCAGCCTCCCCGGTTGGAACACTGAAGCTTTCTTT,CASSLPGWNTEAFF
TRBD1,TRBV15,TRBJ1-6,-,TGTGCCACCAGCAGGGGCCGGGACAGAAATTCACCCCTCCACTTT,CATSRGRDRNSPLHF
TRBD2,TRBV5-4,TRBJ2-7,few,TGTGCCAGCAGCTTGGCGGCTAGCGGGGGGGCCTACGAGCAGTACTTC,CASSLAASGGAYEQYF
TRBD2,TRBV27,TRBJ2-3,-,TGTGCCAGCAGTCCCCTGCGGCGGGGGTATGAAGATACGCAGTATTTT,CASSPLRRGYEDTQYF
TRBD2,TRBV5-1,TRBJ2-1,-,TGCGCCAGCAGCTTGGAGGCCGGGGGGGCCTTTGAGCAGTTCTTC,CASSLEAGGAFEQFF
-,TRBV2,TRBJ2-6,-,TGTGCCAGCACTTACGGAGACTCTGGGGCCAACGTCCTGACTTTC,CASTYGDSGANVLTF
TRBD1,TRBV23-1,TRBJ1-5,once,TGCGCCAGCAGTCAGGAACTAGGGACAGGGATTAACAATCAGCCCCAGCATTTT,CASSQELGTGINNQPQHF
-,TRBV2,TRBJ2-2,-,TGTGCCAGCAGAGTGACGGGGGAAGGGGAGCTGTTTTTT,CASRVTGEGELFF
-,TRBV4-3,TRBJ1-1,-,TGCGCCAGCAGCCAGCGGGGACCGGAGAGAACTGAAGCTTTCTTT,CASSQRGPERTEAFF
-,TRBV24-1,TRBJ1-2,-,TGTGCCACCAGTGAGTCCAGGGGCGGCTACACCTTC,CATSESRGGYTF
-,TRBV5-5,TRBJ1-5,-,TGTGCCAGCAGTACCGAGGGCCGCAATCAGCCCCAGCATTTT,CASSTEGRNQPQHF
-,TRBV7-9,TRBJ1-3,once,TGTGCCAGCACCACGGGAAAGGGCAACTCTGGAAACACCATATATTTT,CASTTGKGNSGNTIYF
-,TRBV5-1,TRBJ2-3,-,TGCGCCAGCAGCTTGGAGCCAGGGTACACAGATACGCAGTATTTT,CASSLEPGYTDTQYF
TRBD2,TRBV11-3,TRBJ2-1,once,TGTGCCAGCAGCGAAGGACTAGCGGGGGTTTACAATGAGCAGTTCTTC,CASSEGLAGVYNEQFF
-,TRBV7-2,TRBJ2-7,-,TGTGCCAGCAGCTCGGGGTACTACGAGCAGTACTTC,CASSSGYYEQYF
TRBD1,TRBV5-8,TRBJ2-3,-,TGTGCCAGCAGCTGGACAGGGAGGAGCACAGATACGCAGTATTTT,CASSWTGRSTDTQYF
TRBD1,TRBV12-3/TRBV12-4,TRBJ1-4,many,TGTGCCAGCATCTTGGGGACAGAGGAAAAACTGTTTTTT,CASILGTEEKLFF
TRBD1,TRBV10-3,TRBJ2-3,-,TGTGCCATCAGTACAGGGGATAGGAATACGCAGTATTTT,CAISTGDRNTQYF
-,TRBV19,TRBJ2-2,-,TGTGCCAGTAGTGTTACCCGGGGCACCGGGGAGCTGTTTTTT,CASSVTRGTGELFF
TRBD2,TRBV5-1,TRBJ2-3,few,TGCGCCAGCAGCCTGGTAGCGGGGAAACGCACAGATACGCAGTATTTT,CASSLVAGKRTDTQYF
-,TRBV15,TRBJ1-5,-,TGTGCCACCAACCCGGACAGATATAGCAATCAGCCCCAGCATTTT,CATNPDRYSNQPQHF
TRBD1,TRBV3-1/TRBV3-2,TRBJ1-6,-,TGTGCCAGCAGCCAGGCCACTGGGACAGCTAATTCACCCCTCCACTTT,CASSQATGTANSPLHF
-,TRBV5-1,TRBJ2-6,-,TGCGCCAGCAGCCGAGGACAGTCTGGGGCCAACGTCCTGACTTTC,CASSRGQSGANVLTF
-,TRBV7-9,TRBJ1-2,-,TGTGCCAGCAGCTTTCCGGGACAATCGCCCTATGGCTACACCTTC,CASSFPGQSPYGYTF
TRBD1,TRBV4-3,TRBJ2-2,-,TGCGCCAGCAACCAAAGGGACAGGGACCTTTCCGGGGAGCTGTTTTTT,CASNQRDRDLSGELFF
-,TRBV18,TRBJ2-5,-,TGTGCCAGCTTGGGAGATTTGGGGGAGACCCAGTACTTC,CASLGDLGETQYF
-,TRBV6-5,TRBJ1-1,-,TGTGCCAGCAGACTGACAGCCACAAACACTGAAGCTTTCTTT,CASRLTATNTEAFF